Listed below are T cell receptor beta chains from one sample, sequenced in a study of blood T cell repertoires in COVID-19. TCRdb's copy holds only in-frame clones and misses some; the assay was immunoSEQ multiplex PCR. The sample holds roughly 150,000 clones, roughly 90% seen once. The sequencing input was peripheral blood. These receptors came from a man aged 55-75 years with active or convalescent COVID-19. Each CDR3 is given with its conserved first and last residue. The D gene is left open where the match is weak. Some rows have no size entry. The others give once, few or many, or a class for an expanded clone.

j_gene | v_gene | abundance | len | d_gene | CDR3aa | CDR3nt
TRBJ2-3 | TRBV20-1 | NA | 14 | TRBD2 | CSASSGGAADTQYF | TGCAGTGCTAGTAGCGGGGGGGCCGCAGATACGCAGTATTTT
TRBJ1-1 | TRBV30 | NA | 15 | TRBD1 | CAWSVLGQGVTEAFF | TGTGCCTGGAGTGTACTGGGACAGGGGGTGACTGAAGCTTTCTTT
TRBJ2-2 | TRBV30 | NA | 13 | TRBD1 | CAHDRGDTGELFF | TGTGCCCACGACAGGGGAGACACCGGGGAGCTGTTTTTT
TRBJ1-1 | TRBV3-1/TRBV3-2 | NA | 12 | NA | CASSQDWRKAFF | TGTGCCAGCAGCCAAGATTGGCGGAAAGCTTTCTTT
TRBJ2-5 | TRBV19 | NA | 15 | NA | CASSISGRVGETQYF | TGTGCCAGTAGTATTTCAGGCAGGGTGGGCGAGACCCAGTACTTC
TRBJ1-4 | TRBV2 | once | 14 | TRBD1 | CASSSDRGWEKLFF | TGTGCCAGCAGTTCCGACAGGGGGTGGGAAAAACTGTTTTTT
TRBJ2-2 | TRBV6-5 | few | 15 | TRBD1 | CASSSGTGNTGELFF | TGTGCCAGCAGTTCCGGGACAGGGAACACCGGGGAGCTGTTTTTT
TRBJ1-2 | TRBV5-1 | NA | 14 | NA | CASSLANSNYGYTF | TGCGCCAGCAGCTTGGCTAACAGTAACTATGGCTACACCTTC
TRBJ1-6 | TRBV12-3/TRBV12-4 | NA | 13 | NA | CASSLRGNSPLHF | TGTGCCAGCAGTTTAAGGGGTAATTCACCCCTCCACTTT
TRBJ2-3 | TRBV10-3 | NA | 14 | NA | CAITSTRTVDTQYF | TGTGCCATCACTTCGACTAGAACCGTAGATACGCAGTATTTT
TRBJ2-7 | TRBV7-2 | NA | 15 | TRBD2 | CASSYASGTLYEQYF | TGTGCCAGCAGCTACGCTAGCGGGACCCTCTACGAGCAGTACTTC
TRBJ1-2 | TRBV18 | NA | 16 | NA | CASSLLKGADVYGYTF | TGTGCCAGCTCACTCTTAAAAGGGGCCGACGTCTATGGCTACACCTTC
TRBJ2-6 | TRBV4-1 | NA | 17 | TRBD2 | CASSQEFGGYGANVLTF | TGCGCCAGCAGCCAAGAGTTCGGGGGGTATGGGGCCAACGTCCTGACTTTC
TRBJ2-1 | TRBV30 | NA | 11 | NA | CAWSGLAEQFF | TGTGCCTGGAGTGGCCTAGCTGAGCAGTTCTTC
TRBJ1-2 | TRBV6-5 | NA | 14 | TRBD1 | CASSPGTATYGYTF | TGTGCCAGCAGCCCCGGGACAGCAACCTATGGCTACACCTTC
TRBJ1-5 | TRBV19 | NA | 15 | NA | CASRPPGLGNQPQHF | TGTGCCAGTAGACCCCCGGGGTTGGGCAATCAGCCCCAGCATTTT
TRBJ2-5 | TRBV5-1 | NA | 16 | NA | CASSLPGGGDQETQYF | TGCGCCAGCAGCCTGCCGGGGGGCGGAGATCAAGAGACCCAGTACTTC
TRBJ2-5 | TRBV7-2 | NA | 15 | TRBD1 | CASSLGTGVQETQYF | TGTGCCAGCAGCTTAGGGACAGGGGTTCAAGAGACCCAGTACTTC
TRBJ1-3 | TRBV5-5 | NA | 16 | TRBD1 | CASSFTGTGPGNTIYF | TGTGCCAGCAGCTTTACCGGGACAGGGCCTGGAAACACCATATATTTT
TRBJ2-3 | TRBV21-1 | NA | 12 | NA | CARGVVRDTQYF | TGTGCCCGCGGAGTGGTGCGAGATACGCAGTATTTT
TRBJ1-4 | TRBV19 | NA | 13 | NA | CASKGGELEKLFF | TGTGCCAGTAAAGGAGGGGAGCTTGAAAAACTGTTTTTT
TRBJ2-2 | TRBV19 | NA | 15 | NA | CASSITSNSVGELFF | TGTGCCAGTAGTATAACTAGTAATTCCGTCGGGGAGCTGTTTTTT
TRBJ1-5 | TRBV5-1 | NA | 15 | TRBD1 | CASSLGQGVGQPQHF | TGCGCCAGCAGCTTGGGACAGGGGGTAGGTCAGCCCCAGCATTTT